This T cell receptor (beta chain) was sequenced during a study of PD-1 blockade in classical Hodgkin lymphoma (TCRdb year 2020). Looking at the study overall: Nivolumab dosing was 3 mg/kg intravenously every 2 weeks, continuing until either disease progression or unacceptable toxicity. A peripheral blood immune signature of response to PD-1 blockade in classical Hodgkin lymphoma was defined using TCR beta sequencing and CyTOF.

Study-wide conclusions, independent of this receptor: By C4D1, a significant rise was seen in CD4+ TCR diversity but not in CD8+ TCR diversity (p=0.0027 vs p=0.16), and the rise was most apparent among complete responders (p=0.02). Among trial patients, those achieving complete response had baseline diversity similar to that of newly diagnosed patients, while diversity was significantly lower in partial responders and progressors. Lower diversity was observed in patients in whom nivolumab was started less than 1 year after ASCT, and these patients were excluded from later analyses so that confounding by immune reconstitution would be avoided. The study covered only a single clinical trial cohort, and the causes of the repertoire differences, possibly disease activity or prior therapy, were still not defined. Baseline TCR diversity was reported as lower in newly diagnosed patients than in healthy donors, and lower still in relapsed/refractory patients.

The germline V gene sets CDR1 to SGHTA and CDR2 to FQGNSA. Unmatched junction bases come to 3, with V trimmed by 1 base and J by 2 bases. From its cysteine to its phenylalanine, the CDR3 spans 16 amino acids. Only the CDR3 region is kept as DNA, spanning 48 bases read in frame from base 1. This clone appeared once. Its antigen has not been determined. No much larger clone is present one base from it, and per-base qualities are unavailable. Genomic DNA was extracted with the Qiagen DNeasy kit from unsorted PBMCs and from negatively selected CD4+ and CD8+ fractions. TCR beta CDR3 regions were subjected to amplification by immunoSEQ multiplex PCR with primers that anneal to V and J segments. A synthetic immune receptor repertoire was used to minimize amplification bias, and any residual bias was removed computationally once sequencing was done. The study's processing was this. Custom Python scripts were used to quantify repertoire diversity as the Shannon entropy index. Unsorted, CD4+ and CD8+ repertoires were examined separately, except in combined analyses, for which CD4+ and CD8+ sequences were merged in silico. A clone counted as expanded when the clone's frequency after treatment rose at least 2-fold relative to C1D1, and clones undetected at baseline were given a pseudocount of 0.5. Singleton clones were defined as clones with 0 or 1 copy at C1D1, and non-singleton clones were defined as clones with 2 or more copies. Clones expanded in unsorted samples were assigned a CD4+, CD8+ or unknown annotation through matching of protein sequences in sorted samples from the same patient. Wilcoxon tests were applied to paired samples to test diversity changes from C1D1 to C4D1. Sourced from immuneACCESS, this table was stored by TCRdb with only in-frame sequences that have V and J called. A share of the clones is absent; for the studies checked, an unresolved V gene accounts for under half, and the remainder has no known explanation. V and J calls and clone size are as listed in that table; D and trimming were resolved from the DNA. Counted in this sample were 40,000 to 65,000 clones; more than 65% of them appeared once. Clones ranked in the top ten supply roughly 15% of the sample.

This sample's time point label indicates: cycle 1 day 1 (C1D1), immediately before nivolumab initiation. Relapse after autologous stem cell transplantation had occurred in all trial patients, and cohorts A, B and C were distinguished by prior brentuximab vedotin exposure. A total of over 55 patients with relapsed/refractory classical Hodgkin lymphoma made up the trial cohort, and each patient's best overall response was complete response, partial response or progressive disease. Trial patients were treated with single-agent nivolumab in the multi-cohort phase II CheckMate 205 trial. An independent review committee assessed best overall response by applying the 2007 International Working Group response criteria. PBMCs from the trial were collected at three points: immediately before nivolumab initiation (C1D1), and during therapy at cycle 2 day 1 and cycle 4 day 1. Peripheral blood was collected in 8 mL Vacutainer Cell Preparation Tubes, from which PBMCs were isolated by centrifugation and then cryopreserved.

This chain joins TRBV7-2 to TRBJ2-3; TRBD2 aligns with 10 central bases. This receptor was identified in a human donor with classical Hodgkin lymphoma. The material was peripheral blood mononuclear cells (PBMCs), obtained at baseline. In nucleotide form, the sequence is TGTGCCAGCAGCTTAGTGACTAGCGGGTACACAGATACGCAGTATTTT. It translates to CASSLVTSGYTDTQYF.